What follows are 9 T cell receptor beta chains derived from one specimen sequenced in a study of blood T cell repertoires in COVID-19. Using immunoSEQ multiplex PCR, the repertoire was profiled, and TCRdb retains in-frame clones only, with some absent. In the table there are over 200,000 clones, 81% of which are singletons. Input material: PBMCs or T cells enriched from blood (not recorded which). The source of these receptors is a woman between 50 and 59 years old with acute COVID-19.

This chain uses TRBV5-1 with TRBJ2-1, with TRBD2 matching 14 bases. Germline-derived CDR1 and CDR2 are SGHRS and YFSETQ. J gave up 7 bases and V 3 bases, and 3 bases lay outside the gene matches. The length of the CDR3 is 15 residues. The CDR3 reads CASSSTSGGANEQFF. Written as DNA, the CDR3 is TGCGCCAGCAGCTCGACTAGCGGGGGGGCTAATGAGCAGTTCTTC.

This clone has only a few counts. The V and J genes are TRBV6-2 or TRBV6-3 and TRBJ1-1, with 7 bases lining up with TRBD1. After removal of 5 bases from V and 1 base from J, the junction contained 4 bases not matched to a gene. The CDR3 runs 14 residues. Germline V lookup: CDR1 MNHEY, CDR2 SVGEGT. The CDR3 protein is CASSRNRGNTEAFF. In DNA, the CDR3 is TGTGCCAGCAGTCGAAACAGGGGGAACACTGAAGCTTTCTTT.

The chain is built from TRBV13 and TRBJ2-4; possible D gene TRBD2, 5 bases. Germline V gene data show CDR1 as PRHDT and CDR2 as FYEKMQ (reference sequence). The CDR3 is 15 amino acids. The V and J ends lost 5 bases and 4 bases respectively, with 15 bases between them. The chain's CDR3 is CASSPTLTGKNIQYF. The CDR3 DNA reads TGTGCCAGCAGCCCAACCTTAACGGGGAAAAACATTCAGTACTTC.

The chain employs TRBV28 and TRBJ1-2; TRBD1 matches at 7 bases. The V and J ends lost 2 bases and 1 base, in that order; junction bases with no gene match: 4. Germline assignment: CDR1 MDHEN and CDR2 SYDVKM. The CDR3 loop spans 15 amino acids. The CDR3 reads CASSLGGQDNYGYTF. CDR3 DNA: TGTGCCAGCAGTTTAGGAGGACAGGATAACTATGGCTACACCTTC.

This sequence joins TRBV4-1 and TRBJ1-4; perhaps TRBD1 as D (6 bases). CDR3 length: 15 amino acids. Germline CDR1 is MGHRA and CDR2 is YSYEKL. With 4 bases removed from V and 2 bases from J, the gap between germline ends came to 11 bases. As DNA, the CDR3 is TGCGCCAGCAGCCTGAACAGGGTTACTAATGAAAAACTGTTTTTT. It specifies CASSLNRVTNEKLFF.

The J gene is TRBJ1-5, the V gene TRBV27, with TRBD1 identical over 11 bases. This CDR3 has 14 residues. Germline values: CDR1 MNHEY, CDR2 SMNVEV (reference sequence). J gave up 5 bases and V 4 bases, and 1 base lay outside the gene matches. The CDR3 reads CASSSDRGHQPQHF. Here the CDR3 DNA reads TGTGCCAGCAGTTCGGACAGGGGGCATCAGCCCCAGCATTTT.

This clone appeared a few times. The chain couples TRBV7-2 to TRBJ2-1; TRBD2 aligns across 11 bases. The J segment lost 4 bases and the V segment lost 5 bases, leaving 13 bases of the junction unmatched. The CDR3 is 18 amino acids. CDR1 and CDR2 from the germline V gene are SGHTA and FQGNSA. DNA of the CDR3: TGTGCCAGCAGCCCCCCCGGGCTAGCGGGGGGACAATACAATGAGCAGTTCTTC. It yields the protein CASSPPGLAGGQYNEQFF.

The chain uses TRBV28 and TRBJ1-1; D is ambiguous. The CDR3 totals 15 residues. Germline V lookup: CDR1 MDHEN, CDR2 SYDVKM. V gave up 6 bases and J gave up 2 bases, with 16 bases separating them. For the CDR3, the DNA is TGTGCCAGCAGCGCGCCGGGAGGTGGTAACACTGAAGCTTTCTTT. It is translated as CASSAPGGGNTEAFF.

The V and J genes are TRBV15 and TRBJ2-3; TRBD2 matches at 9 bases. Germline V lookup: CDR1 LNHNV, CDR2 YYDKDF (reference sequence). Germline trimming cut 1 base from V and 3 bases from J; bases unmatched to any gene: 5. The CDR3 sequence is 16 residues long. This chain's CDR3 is CATSRGSGSTTDTQYF. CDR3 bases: TGTGCCACCAGCAGAGGTAGCGGGAGTACGACAGATACGCAGTATTTT.